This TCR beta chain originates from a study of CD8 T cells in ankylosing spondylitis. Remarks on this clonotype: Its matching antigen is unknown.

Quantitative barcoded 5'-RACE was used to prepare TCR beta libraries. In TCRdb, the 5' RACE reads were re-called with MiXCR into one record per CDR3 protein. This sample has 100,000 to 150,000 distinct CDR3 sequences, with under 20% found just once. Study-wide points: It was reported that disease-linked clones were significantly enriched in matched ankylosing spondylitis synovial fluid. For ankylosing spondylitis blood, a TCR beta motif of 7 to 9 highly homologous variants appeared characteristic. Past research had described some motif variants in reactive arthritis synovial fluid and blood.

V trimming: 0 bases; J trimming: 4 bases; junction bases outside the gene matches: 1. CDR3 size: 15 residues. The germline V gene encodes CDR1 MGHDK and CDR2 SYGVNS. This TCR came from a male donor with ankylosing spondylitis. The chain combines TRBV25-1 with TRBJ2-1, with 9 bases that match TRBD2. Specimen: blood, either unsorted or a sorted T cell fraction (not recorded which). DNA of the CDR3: TGTGCCAGCAGTGAATACCTAGCGGGGTACAATGAGCAGTTCTTC. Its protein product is CASSEYLAGYNEQFF.